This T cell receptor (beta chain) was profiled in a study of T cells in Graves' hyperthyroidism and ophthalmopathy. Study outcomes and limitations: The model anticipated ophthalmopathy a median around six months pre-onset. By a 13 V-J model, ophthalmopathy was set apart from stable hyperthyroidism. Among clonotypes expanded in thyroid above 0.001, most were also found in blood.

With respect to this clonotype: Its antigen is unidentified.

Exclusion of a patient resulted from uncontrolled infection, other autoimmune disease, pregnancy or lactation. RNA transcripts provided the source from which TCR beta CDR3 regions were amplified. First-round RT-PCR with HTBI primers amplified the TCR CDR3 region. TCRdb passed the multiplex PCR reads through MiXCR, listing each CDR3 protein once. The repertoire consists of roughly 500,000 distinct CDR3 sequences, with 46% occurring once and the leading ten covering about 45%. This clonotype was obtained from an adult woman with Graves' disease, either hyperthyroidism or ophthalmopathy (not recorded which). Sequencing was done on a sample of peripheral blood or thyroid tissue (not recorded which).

CDR3 protein: CASSVAQVSGELFF. CDR3 nucleotides: TGTGCCAGCAGCGTAGCTCAGGTTTCGGGGGAGCTGTTTTTT. This chain links TRBV9 with TRBJ2-2; D remains unclear. Trimming took off 0 bases at V and 8 bases at J, with 11 bases between the two ends. The CDR3 length is 14 residues. CDR1 is SGDLS, CDR2 YYNGEE, per germline.